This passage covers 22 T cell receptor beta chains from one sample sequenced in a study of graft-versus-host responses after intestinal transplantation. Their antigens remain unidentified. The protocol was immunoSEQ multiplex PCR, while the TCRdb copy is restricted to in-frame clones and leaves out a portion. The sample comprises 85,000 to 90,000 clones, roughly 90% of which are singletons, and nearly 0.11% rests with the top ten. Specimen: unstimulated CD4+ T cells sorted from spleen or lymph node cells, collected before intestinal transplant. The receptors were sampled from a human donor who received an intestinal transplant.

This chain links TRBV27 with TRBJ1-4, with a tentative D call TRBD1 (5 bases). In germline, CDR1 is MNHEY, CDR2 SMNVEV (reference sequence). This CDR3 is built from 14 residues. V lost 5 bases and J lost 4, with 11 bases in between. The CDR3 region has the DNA TGTGCCAGCAGTAACAGGTTCAGTAATGAAAAACTGTTTTTT. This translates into CASSNRFSNEKLFF. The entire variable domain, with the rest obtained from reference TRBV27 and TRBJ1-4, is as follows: EAQVTQNPRYLITVTGKKLTVTCSQNMNHEYMSWYRQDPGLGLRQIYYSMNVEVTDKGDVPEGYKVSRKEKRNFPLILESPSPNQTSLYFCASSNRFSNEKLFFGSGTQLSVL.

The chain's CDR3 is CASSLLSPGDTEAFF. The CDR3 region has the DNA TGTGCCAGCAGCTTGTTATCCCCGGGGGACACTGAAGCTTTCTTT. This rearrangement joins TRBV5-4 to TRBJ1-1, with a possible D match to TRBD1 (5 bases). Between the trimmed V and J ends, which lost 1 base and 3 bases, there was a span of 13 bases. The CDR3 totals 15 residues. CDR1 is SGHNT and CDR2 is YYREEE in the germline V gene (reference sequence).

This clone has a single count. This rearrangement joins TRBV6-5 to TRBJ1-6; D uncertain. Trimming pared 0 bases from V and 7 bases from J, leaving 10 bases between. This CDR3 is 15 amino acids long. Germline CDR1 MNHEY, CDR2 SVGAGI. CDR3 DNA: TGTGCCAGCAGTTACTCGAACAGAATCAATTCACCCCTCCACTTT. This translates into CASSYSNRINSPLHF.

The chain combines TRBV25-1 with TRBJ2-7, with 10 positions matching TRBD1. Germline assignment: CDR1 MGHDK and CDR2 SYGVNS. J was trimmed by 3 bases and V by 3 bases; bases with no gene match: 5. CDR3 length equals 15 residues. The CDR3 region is CASSDPRTGGYEQYF. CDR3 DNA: TGTGCCAGCAGTGATCCACGGACAGGGGGCTACGAGCAGTACTTC.

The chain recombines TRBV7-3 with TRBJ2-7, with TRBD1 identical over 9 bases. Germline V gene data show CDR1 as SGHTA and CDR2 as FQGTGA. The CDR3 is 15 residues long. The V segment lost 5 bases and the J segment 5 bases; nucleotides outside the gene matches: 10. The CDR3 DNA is TGTGCCAGCAGCCGCGGACAGGGGATCGTCAACGAGCAGTACTTC. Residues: CASSRGQGIVNEQYF. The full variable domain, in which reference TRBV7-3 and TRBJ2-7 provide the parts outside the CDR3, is GAGVSQTPSNKVTEKGKYVELRCDPISGHTALYWYRQSLGQGPEFLIYFQGTGAADDSGLPNDRFFAVRPEGSVSTLKIQRTERGDSAVYLCASSRGQGIVNEQYFGPGTRLTVT.

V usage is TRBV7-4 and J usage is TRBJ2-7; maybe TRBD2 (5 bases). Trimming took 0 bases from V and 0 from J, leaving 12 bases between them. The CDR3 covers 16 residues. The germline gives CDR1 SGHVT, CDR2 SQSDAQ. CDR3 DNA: TGTGCCAGCAGCTTAGCACGGGTAGGGAGCTCCTACGAGCAGTACTTC. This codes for CASSLARVGSSYEQYF.

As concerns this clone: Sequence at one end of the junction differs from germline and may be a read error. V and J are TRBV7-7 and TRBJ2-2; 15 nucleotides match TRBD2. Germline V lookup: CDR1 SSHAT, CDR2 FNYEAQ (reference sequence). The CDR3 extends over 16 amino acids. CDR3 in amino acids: CASSPGLAGGPGELFF. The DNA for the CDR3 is TGTGCTAGCAGCCCCGGACTAGCGGGGGGGCCCGGGGAGCTGTTTTTT.

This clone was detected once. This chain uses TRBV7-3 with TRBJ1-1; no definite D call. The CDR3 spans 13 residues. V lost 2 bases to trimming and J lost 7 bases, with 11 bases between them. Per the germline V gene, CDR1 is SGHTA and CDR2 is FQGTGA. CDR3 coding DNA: TGTGCCAGCAGCTTAGGTAGCCAGAGTGAAGCTTTCTTT. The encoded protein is CASSLGSQSEAFF.

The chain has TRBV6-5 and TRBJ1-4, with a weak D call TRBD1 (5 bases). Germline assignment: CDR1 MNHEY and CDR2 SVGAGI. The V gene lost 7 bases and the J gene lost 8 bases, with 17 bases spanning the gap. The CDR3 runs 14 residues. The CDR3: CASTGGWGREKLFF. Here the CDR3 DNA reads TGTGCCAGCACCGGTGGCTGGGGCCGAGAAAAACTGTTTTTT.

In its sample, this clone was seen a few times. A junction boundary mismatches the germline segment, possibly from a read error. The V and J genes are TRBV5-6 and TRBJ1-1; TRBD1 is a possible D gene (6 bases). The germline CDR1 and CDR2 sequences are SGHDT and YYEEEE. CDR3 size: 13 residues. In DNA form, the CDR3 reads TGTGCCAGCAGCTTGATAGGGGACACCGAAGCTTTCTTT. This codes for CASSLIGDTEAFF.

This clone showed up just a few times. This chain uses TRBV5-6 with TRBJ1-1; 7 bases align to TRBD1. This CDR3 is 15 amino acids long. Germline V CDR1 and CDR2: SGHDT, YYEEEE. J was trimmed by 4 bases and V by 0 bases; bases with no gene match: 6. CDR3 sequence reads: CASSLGDREATEAFF. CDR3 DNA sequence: TGTGCCAGCAGCTTGGGAGACAGGGAGGCCACTGAAGCTTTCTTT. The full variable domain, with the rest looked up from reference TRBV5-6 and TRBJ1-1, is DAGVTQSPTHLIKTRGQQVTLRCSPKSGHDTVSWYQQALGQGPQFIFQYYEEEERQRGNFPDRFSGHQFPNYSSELNVNALLLGDSALYLCASSLGDREATEAFFGQGTRLTVV.

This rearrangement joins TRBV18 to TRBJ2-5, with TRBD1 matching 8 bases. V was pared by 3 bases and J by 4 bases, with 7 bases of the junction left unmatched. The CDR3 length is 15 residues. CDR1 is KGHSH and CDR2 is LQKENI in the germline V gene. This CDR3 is CASSPQTGVGETQYF. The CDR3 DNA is TGTGCCAGCTCACCCCAGACAGGGGTTGGAGAGACCCAGTACTTC.

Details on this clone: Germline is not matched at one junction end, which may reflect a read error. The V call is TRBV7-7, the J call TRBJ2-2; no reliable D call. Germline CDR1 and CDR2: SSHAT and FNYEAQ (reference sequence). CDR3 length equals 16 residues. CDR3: CASSFGPGLGTGELFF. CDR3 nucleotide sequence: TGTGCTAGCAGCTTTGGGCCAGGCCTGGGCACCGGGGAGCTGTTTTTT.

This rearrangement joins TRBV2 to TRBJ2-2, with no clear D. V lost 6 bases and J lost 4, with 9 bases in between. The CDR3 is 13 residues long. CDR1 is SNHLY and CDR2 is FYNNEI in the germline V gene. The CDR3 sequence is CASSQESTGELFF. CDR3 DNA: TGTGCCAGCAGCCAAGAGTCCACCGGGGAGCTGTTTTTT.

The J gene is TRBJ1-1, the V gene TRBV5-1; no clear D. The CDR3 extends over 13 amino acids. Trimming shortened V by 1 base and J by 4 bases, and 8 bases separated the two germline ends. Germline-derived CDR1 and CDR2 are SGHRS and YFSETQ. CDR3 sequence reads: CASSLSGFTEAFF. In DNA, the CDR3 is TGCGCCAGCAGCTTGTCGGGGTTCACTGAAGCTTTCTTT.

The CDR3 nucleotides are TGTGCCAGCAACCCGGGACAGGGCAATCAGCCCCAGCATTTT. Its translation: CASNPGQGNQPQHF. The rearrangement uses TRBV5-6 and TRBJ1-5, with TRBD1 matching 8 bases. The junction had 4 bases not matched to a gene; V was cut back by 6 bases and J by 2 bases. CDR3 length: 14 amino acids. Looked up from germline, CDR1 is SGHDT and CDR2 is YYEEEE.

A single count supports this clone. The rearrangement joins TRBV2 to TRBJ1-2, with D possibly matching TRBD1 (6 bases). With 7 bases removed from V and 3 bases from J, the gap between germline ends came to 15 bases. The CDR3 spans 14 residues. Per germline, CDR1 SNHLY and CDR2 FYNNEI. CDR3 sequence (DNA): TGTGCCAGCATGAGGGGGTCTGTATACTATGGCTACACCTTC. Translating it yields CASMRGSVYYGYTF. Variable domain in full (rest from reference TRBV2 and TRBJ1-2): EPEVTQTPSHQVTQMGQEVILRCVPISNHLYFYWYRQILGQKVEFLVSFYNNEISEKSEIFDDQFSVERPDGSNFTLKIRSTKLEDSAMYFCASMRGSVYYGYTFGSGTRLTVV.

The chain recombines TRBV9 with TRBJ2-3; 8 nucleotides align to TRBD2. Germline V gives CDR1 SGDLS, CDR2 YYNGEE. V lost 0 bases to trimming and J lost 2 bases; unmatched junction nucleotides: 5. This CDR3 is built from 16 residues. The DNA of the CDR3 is TGTGCCAGCAGCGTAGTCGGGGGGGCCTTCACAGATACGCAGTATTTT. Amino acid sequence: CASSVVGGAFTDTQYF. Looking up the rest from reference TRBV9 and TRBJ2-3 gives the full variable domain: DSGVTQTPKHLITATGQRVTLRCSPRSGDLSVYWYQQSLDQGLQFLIQYYNGEERAKGNILERFSAQQFPDLHSELNLSSLELGDSALYFCASSVVGGAFTDTQYFGPGTRLTVL.

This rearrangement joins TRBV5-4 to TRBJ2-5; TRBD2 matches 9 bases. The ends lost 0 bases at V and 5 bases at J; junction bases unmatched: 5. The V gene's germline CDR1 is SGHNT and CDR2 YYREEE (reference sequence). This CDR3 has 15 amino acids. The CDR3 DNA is TGTGCCAGCAGCTTGGGTCCTAGCGGGGCGGAGACCCAGTACTTC. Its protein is CASSLGPSGAETQYF.

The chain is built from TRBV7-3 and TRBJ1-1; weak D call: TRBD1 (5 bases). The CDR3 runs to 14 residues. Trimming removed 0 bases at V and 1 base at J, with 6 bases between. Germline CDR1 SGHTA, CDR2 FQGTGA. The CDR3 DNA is TGTGCCAGCAGCTTAACAGGGGAGAACACTGAAGCTTTCTTT. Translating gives CASSLTGENTEAFF.

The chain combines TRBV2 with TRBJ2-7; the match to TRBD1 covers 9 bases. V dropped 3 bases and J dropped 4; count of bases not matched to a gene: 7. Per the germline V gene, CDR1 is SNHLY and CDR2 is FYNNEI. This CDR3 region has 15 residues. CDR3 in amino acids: CASSEGPGQGYEQYF. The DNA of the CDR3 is TGTGCCAGCAGTGAGGGGCCGGGACAGGGATACGAGCAGTACTTC.

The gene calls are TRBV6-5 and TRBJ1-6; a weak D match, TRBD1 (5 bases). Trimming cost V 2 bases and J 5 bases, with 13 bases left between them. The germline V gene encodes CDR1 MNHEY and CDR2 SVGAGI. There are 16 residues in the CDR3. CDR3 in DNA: TGTGCCAGCAGTTACCTGGGGCCAGCTAATAATTCACCCCTCCACTTT. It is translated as CASSYLGPANNSPLHF.